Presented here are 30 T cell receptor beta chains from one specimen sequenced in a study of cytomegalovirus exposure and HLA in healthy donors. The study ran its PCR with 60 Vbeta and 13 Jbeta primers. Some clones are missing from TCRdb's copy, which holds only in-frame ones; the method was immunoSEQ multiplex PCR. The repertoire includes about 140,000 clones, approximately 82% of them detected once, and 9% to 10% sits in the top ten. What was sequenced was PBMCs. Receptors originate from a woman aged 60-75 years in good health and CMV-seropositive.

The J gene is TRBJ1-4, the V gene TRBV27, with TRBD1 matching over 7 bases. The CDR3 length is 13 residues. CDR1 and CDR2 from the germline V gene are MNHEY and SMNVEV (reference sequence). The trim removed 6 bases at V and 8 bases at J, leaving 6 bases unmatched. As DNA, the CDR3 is TGTGCCAGCAGCCATAGGACAGGCGAAAAACTGTTTTTT. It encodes CASSHRTGEKLFF.

The CDR3 DNA follows: TGTGCCAGCAGCTCCAGGGAGGATCGGGCGTATTTT. Protein: CASSSREDRAYF. This chain joins TRBV9 and TRBJ2-3; TRBD2 might be the D (6 bases). Germline assignment: CDR1 SGDLS and CDR2 YYNGEE. Between the trimmed V and J ends, which lost 4 bases and 14 bases, there was a span of 17 bases. The CDR3 contains 12 residues.

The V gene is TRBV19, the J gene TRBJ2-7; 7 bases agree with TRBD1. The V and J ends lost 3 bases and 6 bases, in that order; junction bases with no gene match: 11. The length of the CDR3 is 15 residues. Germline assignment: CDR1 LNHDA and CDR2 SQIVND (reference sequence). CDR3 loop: CASSISGQSSLEQYF. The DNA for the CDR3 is TGTGCCAGTAGTATTTCGGGACAGTCCTCTCTCGAGCAGTACTTC.

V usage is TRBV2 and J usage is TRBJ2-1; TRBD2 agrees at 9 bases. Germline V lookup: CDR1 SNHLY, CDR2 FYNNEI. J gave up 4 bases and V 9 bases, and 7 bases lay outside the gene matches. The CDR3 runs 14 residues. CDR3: CASGDSGSYNEQFF. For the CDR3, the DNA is TGTGCCAGTGGGGATAGCGGGAGTTACAATGAGCAGTTCTTC.

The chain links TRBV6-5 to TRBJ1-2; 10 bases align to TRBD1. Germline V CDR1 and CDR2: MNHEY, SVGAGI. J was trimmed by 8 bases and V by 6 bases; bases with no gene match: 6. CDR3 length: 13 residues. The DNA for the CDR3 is TGTGCCAGCAGCCGAGGACAGGGGGACGGCTACACCTTC. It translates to CASSRGQGDGYTF.

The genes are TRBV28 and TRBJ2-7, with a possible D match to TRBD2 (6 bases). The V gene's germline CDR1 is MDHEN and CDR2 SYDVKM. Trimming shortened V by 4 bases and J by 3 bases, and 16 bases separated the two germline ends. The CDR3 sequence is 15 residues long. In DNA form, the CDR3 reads TGTGCCAGCAGTTACCGACTAGTTAGTATCTACGAGCAGTACTTC. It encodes CASSYRLVSIYEQYF.

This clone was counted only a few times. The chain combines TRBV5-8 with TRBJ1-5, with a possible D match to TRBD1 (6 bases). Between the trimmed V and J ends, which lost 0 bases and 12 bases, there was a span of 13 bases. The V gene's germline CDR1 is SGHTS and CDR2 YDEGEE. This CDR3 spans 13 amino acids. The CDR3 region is CASSLGGPRYQHF. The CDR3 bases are TGTGCCAGCAGCTTGGGGGGGCCAAGGTACCAGCATTTT.

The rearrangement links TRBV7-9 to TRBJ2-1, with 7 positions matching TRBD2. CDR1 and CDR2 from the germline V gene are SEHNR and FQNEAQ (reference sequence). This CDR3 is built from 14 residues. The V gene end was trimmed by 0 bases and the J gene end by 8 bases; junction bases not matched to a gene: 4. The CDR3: CASSLAGGPHEQFF. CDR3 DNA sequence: TGTGCCAGCAGCTTAGCGGGAGGGCCCCATGAGCAGTTCTTC.

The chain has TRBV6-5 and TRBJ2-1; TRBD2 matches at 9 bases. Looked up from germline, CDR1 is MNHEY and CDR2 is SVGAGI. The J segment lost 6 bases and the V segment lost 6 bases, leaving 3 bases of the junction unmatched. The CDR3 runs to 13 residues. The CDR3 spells CASRREGGNEQFF. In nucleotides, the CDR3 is TGTGCCAGCAGGCGGGAGGGGGGCAATGAGCAGTTCTTC.

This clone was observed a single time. This chain's CDR3 is CASSLGDSDPEQYF. The CDR3 bases are TGCGCCAGCAGCTTGGGGGACTCCGACCCCGAGCAGTACTTC. The V gene is TRBV5-1, the J gene TRBJ2-7; tentative D call: TRBD2 (6 bases). The V gene lost 0 bases and the J gene lost 6 bases, with 13 bases spanning the gap. Germline assignment: CDR1 SGHRS and CDR2 YFSETQ. The CDR3 is 14 amino acids. Full variable domain (remainder filled in from reference TRBV5-1 and TRBJ2-7): KAGVTQTPRYLIKTRGQQVTLSCSPISGHRSVSWYQQTPGQGLQFLFEYFSETQRNKGNFPGRFSGRQFSNSRSEMNVSTLELGDSALYLCASSLGDSDPEQYFGPGTRLTVT.

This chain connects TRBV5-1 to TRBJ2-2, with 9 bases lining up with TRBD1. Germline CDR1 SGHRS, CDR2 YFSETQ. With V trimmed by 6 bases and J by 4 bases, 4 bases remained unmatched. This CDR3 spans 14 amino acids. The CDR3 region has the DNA TGCGCCAGCACCGGGACAGGGCCCACCGGGGAGCTGTTTTTT. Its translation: CASTGTGPTGELFF.

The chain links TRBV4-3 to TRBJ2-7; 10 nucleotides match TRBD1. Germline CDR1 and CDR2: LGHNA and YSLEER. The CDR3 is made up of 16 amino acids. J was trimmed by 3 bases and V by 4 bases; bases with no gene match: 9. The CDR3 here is CASSRDRGSPYYEQYF. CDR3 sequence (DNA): TGCGCCAGCAGCCGGGACAGGGGTTCCCCCTACTACGAGCAGTACTTC.

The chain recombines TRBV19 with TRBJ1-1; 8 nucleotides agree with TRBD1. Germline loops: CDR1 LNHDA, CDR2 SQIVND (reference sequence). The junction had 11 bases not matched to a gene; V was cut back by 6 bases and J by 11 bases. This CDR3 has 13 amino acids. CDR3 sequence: CASSWTGRPSAFF. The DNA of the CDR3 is TGTGCCAGTAGCTGGACAGGGAGGCCTTCGGCTTTCTTT.

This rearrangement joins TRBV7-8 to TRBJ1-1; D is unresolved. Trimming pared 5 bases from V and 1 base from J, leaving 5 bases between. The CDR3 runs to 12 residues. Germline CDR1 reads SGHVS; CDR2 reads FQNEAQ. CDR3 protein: CASSSENTEAFF. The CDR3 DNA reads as TGTGCCAGCAGCAGCGAGAACACTGAAGCTTTCTTT.

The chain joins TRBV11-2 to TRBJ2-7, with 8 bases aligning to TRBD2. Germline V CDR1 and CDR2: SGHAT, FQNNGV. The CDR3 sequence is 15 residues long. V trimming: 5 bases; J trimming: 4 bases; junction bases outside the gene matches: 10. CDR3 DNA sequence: TGTGCCAGCAGCACCCACCGGGGACTAGGGTACGAGCAGTACTTC. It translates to CASSTHRGLGYEQYF.

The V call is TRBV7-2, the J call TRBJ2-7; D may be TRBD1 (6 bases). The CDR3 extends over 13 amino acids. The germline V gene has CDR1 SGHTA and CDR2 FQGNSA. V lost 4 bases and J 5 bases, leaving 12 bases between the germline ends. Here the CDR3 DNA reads TGTGCCAGCAGCTCGGCCACAGGGAACGAGCAGTACTTC. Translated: CASSSATGNEQYF.

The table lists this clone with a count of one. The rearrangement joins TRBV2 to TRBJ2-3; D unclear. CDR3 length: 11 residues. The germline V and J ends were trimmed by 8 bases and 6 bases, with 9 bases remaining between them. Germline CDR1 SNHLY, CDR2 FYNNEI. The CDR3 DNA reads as TGTGCCAGCCGCTTCGGGGATACGCAGTATTTT. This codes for CASRFGDTQYF. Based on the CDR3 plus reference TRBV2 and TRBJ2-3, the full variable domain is EPEVTQTPSHQVTQMGQEVILRCVPISNHLYFYWYRQILGQKVEFLVSFYNNEISEKSEIFDDQFSVERPDGSNFTLKIRSTKLEDSAMYFCASRFGDTQYFGPGTRLTVL.

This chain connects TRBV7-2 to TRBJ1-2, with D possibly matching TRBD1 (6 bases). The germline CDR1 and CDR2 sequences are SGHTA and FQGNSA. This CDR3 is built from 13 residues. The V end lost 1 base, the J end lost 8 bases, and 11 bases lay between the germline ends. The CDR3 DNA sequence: TGTGCCAGCAGCTTAGACAGGGTGGGAGGCTACACCTTC. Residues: CASSLDRVGGYTF. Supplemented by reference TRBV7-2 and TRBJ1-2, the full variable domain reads GAGVSQSPSNKVTEKGKDVELRCDPISGHTALYWYRQSLGQGLEFLIYFQGNSAPDKSGLPSDRFSAERTGGSVSTLTIQRTQQEDSAVYLCASSLDRVGGYTFGSGTRLTVV.

The CDR3 spells CASSTAGGHTEAFF. The CDR3, as DNA: TGTGCCAGCAGCACAGCAGGGGGTCACACTGAAGCTTTCTTT. V is TRBV5-4 and J is TRBJ1-1, with TRBD1 identical over 7 bases. CDR3 size: 14 residues. Germline V lookup: CDR1 SGHNT, CDR2 YYREEE (reference sequence). V shed 4 bases and J 3 bases; nucleotides not matched to a gene: 6. The full variable domain, with the rest looked up from reference TRBV5-4 and TRBJ1-1, is ETGVTQSPTHLIKTRGQQVTLRCSSQSGHNTVSWYQQALGQGPQFIFQYYREEENGRGNFPPRFSGLQFPNYSSELNVNALELDDSALYLCASSTAGGHTEAFFGQGTRLTVV.

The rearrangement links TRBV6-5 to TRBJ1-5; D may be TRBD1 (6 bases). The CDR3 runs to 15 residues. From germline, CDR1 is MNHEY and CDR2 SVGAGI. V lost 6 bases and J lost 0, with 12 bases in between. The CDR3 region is CASSRTALSNQPQHF. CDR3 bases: TGTGCCAGCAGCCGGACAGCCCTTAGCAATCAGCCCCAGCATTTT.

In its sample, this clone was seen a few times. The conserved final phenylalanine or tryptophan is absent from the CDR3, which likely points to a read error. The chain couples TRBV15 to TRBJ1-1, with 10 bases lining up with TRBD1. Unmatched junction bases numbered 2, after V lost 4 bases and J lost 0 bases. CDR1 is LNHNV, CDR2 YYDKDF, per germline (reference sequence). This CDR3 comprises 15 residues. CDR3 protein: CATSTGTGVNTEAFV. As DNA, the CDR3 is TGTGCCACCAGCACAGGGACAGGGGTGAACACTGAAGCTTTCGTT.

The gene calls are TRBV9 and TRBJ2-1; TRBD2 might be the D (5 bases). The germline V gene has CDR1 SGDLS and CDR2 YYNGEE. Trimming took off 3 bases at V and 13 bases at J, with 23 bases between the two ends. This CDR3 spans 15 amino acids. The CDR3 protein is CASSAPRADYAYQFF. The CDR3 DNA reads TGTGCCAGCAGCGCCCCCCGGGCCGACTACGCTTATCAGTTCTTC.

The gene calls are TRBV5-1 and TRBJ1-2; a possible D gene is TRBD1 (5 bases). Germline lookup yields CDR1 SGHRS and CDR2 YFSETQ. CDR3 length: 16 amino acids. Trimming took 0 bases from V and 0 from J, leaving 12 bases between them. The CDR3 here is CASSLVGGRANYGYTF. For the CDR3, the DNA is TGCGCCAGCAGCTTGGTCGGGGGGAGAGCTAACTATGGCTACACCTTC.

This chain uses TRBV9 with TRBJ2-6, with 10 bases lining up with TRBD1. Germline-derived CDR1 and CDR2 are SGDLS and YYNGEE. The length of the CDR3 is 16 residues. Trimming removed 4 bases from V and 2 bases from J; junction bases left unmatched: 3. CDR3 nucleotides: TGTGCCAGCAGCCAAGACAGGGGGCCTGGGGCCAACGTCCTGACTTTC. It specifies CASSQDRGPGANVLTF.

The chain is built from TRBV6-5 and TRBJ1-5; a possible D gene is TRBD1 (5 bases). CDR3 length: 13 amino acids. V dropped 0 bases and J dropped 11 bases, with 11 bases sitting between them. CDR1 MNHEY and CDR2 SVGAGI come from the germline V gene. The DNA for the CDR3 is TGTGCCAGCAGTTACTCGCGGGGGGGGTCCCAGCATTTT. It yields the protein CASSYSRGGSQHF.

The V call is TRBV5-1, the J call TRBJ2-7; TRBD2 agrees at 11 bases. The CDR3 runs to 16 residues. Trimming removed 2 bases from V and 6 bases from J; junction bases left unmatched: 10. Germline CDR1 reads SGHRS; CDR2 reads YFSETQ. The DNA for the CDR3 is TGCGCCAGCAGCTTTGGGCTAGCGGGAGGTGAGGCCGAGCAGTACTTC. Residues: CASSFGLAGGEAEQYF.

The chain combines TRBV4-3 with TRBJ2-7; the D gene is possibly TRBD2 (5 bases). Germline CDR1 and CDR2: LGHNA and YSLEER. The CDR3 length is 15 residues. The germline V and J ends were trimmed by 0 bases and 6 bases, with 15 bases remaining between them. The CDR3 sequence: CASSQDSGQGGEQYF. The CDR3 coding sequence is TGCGCCAGCAGCCAAGATTCGGGCCAAGGAGGCGAGCAGTACTTC.

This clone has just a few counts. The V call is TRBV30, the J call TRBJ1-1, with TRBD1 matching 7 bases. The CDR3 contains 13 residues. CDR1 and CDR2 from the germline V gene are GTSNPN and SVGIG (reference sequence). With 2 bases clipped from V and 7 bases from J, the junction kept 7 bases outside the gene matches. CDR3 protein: CAWSRGRRSEAFF. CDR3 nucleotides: TGTGCCTGGAGTAGGGGGCGCAGAAGTGAAGCTTTCTTT.

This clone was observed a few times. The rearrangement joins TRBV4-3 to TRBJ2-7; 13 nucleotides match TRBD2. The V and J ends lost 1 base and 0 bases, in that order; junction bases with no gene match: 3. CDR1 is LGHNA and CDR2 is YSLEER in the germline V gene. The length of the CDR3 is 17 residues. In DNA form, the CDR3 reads TGCGCCAGCAGCCAAGGACTAGCGGGAGGTAACTCCTACGAGCAGTACTTC. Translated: CASSQGLAGGNSYEQYF.

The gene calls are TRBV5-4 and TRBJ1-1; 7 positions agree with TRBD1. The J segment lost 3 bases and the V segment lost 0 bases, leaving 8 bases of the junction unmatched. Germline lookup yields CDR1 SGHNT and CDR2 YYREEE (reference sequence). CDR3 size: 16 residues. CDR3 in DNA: TGTGCCAGCAGCTTGGACTTGGAGGGGGCCGACACTGAAGCTTTCTTT. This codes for CASSLDLEGADTEAFF. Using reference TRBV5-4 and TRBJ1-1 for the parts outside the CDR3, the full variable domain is ETGVTQSPTHLIKTRGQQVTLRCSSQSGHNTVSWYQQALGQGPQFIFQYYREEENGRGNFPPRFSGLQFPNYSSELNVNALELDDSALYLCASSLDLEGADTEAFFGQGTRLTVV.